The 30 T cell receptor beta chains below all came from one sample that was sequenced in a study of cytomegalovirus exposure and HLA in healthy donors. PCR used 60 Vbeta primers and 13 Jbeta primers. Some clones are missing from TCRdb's copy, which holds only in-frame ones; the method was immunoSEQ multiplex PCR. This sample has fewer than 150,000 clones, with around 77% found just once. The sample consisted of PBMCs. The source of these receptors is a woman aged 45-60 years in good health and CMV-seronegative.

J is TRBJ1-4 and V is TRBV6-1, with D tentatively TRBD1 (6 bases). V dropped 6 bases and J dropped 7 bases, with 15 bases sitting between them. Germline V lookup: CDR1 MNHNS, CDR2 SASEGT. The CDR3 covers 14 residues. The chain's CDR3 is CASRQGWGFEKLFF. The CDR3 bases are TGTGCCAGCAGGCAGGGGTGGGGGTTTGAAAAACTGTTTTTT.

The chain uses TRBV6-1 and TRBJ1-4; D gene uncertain. Between the trimmed V and J ends, which lost 6 bases and 4 bases, there was a span of 12 bases. CDR3 length: 14 amino acids. Per the germline V gene, CDR1 is MNHNS and CDR2 is SASEGT. CDR3 in amino acids: CASRPAEYNEKLFF. The CDR3 DNA follows: TGTGCCAGCAGACCCGCGGAATATAATGAAAAACTGTTTTTT.

V is TRBV29-1 and J is TRBJ2-7; 8 bases are shared with TRBD1. Trimming removed 2 bases from V and 3 bases from J; junction bases left unmatched: 12. From germline, CDR1 is SQVTM and CDR2 ANQGSEA. The CDR3 contains 16 residues. CDR3 sequence (DNA): TGCAGCGTTGAACAACCTTCATCCGGGACAGGCTACGAGCAGTACTTC. Translation: CSVEQPSSGTGYEQYF.

This clone has a handful of counts. The rearrangement links TRBV27 to TRBJ1-2, with 8 bases matching TRBD1. Germline lookup yields CDR1 MNHEY and CDR2 SMNVEV (reference sequence). J was trimmed by 2 bases and V by 1 base; bases with no gene match: 9. CDR3 length: 17 amino acids. The CDR3 sequence: CASSLYPHRTGNYGYTF. CDR3 sequence (DNA): TGTGCCAGCAGTTTATATCCCCACAGGACAGGGAACTATGGCTACACCTTC.

J is TRBJ2-1 and V is TRBV4-3; TRBD2 matches at 7 bases. Germline V gene data show CDR1 as LGHNA and CDR2 as YSLEER. The CDR3 has 17 residues. V dropped 1 base and J dropped 0; count of bases not matched to a gene: 6. As DNA, the CDR3 is TGCGCCAGCAGCCAAGGGACGGCGGGGGACTCCTACAATGAGCAGTTCTTC. This sequence encodes CASSQGTAGDSYNEQFF.

The CDR3 loop reads CASSLGGTGGKSNYGYTF. The CDR3, as DNA: TGTGCCAGCAGTTTAGGAGGGACAGGGGGCAAGTCGAACTATGGCTACACCTTC. The chain is built from TRBV28 and TRBJ1-2; 12 bases match TRBD1. This CDR3 spans 18 amino acids. Trimming removed 2 bases from V and 2 bases from J; junction bases left unmatched: 9. Germline loops: CDR1 MDHEN, CDR2 SYDVKM.

This chain connects TRBV7-2 to TRBJ2-2, with TRBD2 identical over 10 bases. The CDR3 sequence is 15 residues long. Germline CDR1 reads SGHTA; CDR2 reads FQGNSA. The V segment lost 6 bases and the J segment 6 bases; nucleotides outside the gene matches: 7. CDR3 nucleotides: TGTGCCAGCAGTTCGAGCGGGGGGGTGGCCGGGGAGCTGTTTTTT. It yields the protein CASSSSGGVAGELFF.

This chain connects TRBV4-1 to TRBJ1-5, with a weak D call TRBD1 (5 bases). This CDR3 region has 16 residues. V lost 2 bases and J 0 bases, leaving 11 bases between the germline ends. Germline lookup yields CDR1 MGHRA and CDR2 YSYEKL. The DNA for the CDR3 is TGCGCCAGCAGCCAAAATACAGGAAATAGCAATCAGCCCCAGCATTTT. It encodes CASSQNTGNSNQPQHF.

The rearrangement uses TRBV5-4 and TRBJ2-7, with D possibly being TRBD1 (6 bases). The CDR3 has 14 amino acids. Looked up from germline, CDR1 is SGHNT and CDR2 is YYREEE (reference sequence). V lost 1 base to trimming and J lost 4 bases, with 12 bases between them. The CDR3 reads CASSLNYREYEQYF. The CDR3 nucleotides read TGTGCCAGCAGCTTGAACTACAGGGAATACGAGCAGTACTTC.

The V gene is TRBV7-3, the J gene TRBJ2-7, with 7 bases aligning to TRBD2. The CDR3 totals 13 residues. CDR1 SGHTA and CDR2 FQGTGA come from the germline V gene. V was clipped by 5 bases and J by 1 base; unmatched bases: 2. The CDR3 sequence is CASSRTSSYEQYF. CDR3 in DNA: TGTGCCAGCAGCCGGACTAGTTCCTACGAGCAGTACTTC.

This clone occurred a few times. The chain uses TRBV2 and TRBJ2-1; no clear D gene. Germline V gene data show CDR1 as SNHLY and CDR2 as FYNNEI. The CDR3 covers 15 residues. The germline V and J ends were trimmed by 6 bases and 0 bases, with 12 bases remaining between them. The chain's CDR3 is CASRAQPSSYNEQFF. CDR3 DNA sequence: TGTGCCAGCAGAGCACAGCCGAGCTCCTACAATGAGCAGTTCTTC.

The chain employs TRBV29-1 and TRBJ2-1; 16 bases line up with TRBD2. V shed 2 bases and J 1 base; nucleotides not matched to a gene: 2. This CDR3 is 17 amino acids long. Germline V gives CDR1 SQVTM, CDR2 ANQGSEA. In nucleotides, the CDR3 is TGCAGCGTTGAACCGGGACTAGCGGGGGGGTCCTACAATGAGCAGTTCTTC. Translated: CSVEPGLAGGSYNEQFF.

The chain's CDR3 is CASSGLQGATATQYF. CDR3 DNA: TGTGCCAGCAGCGGATTACAGGGGGCCACGGCTACGCAGTATTTT. J is TRBJ2-3 and V is TRBV9, with TRBD1 matching 9 bases. The CDR3 is 15 amino acids. CDR1 and CDR2 (germline): SGDLS, YYNGEE. V lost 3 bases to trimming and J lost 8 bases; unmatched junction nucleotides: 10. Full variable domain (rest looked up from reference TRBV9 and TRBJ2-3): DSGVTQTPKHLITATGQRVTLRCSPRSGDLSVYWYQQSLDQGLQFLIQYYNGEERAKGNILERFSAQQFPDLHSELNLSSLELGDSALYFCASSGLQGATATQYFGPGTRLTVL.

The chain is built from TRBV6-4 and TRBJ1-6; TRBD1 might be the D (5 bases). The CDR3 sequence is 14 residues long. Germline V gene data show CDR1 as MRHNA and CDR2 as SNTAGT. Trimming took 3 bases from V and 6 from J, leaving 9 bases between them. CDR3: CASSELGGNSPLHF. The CDR3 DNA sequence: TGTGCCAGCAGTGAGTTGGGGGGTAATTCACCCCTCCACTTT.

This rearrangement joins TRBV6-1 to TRBJ1-5; 9 nucleotides line up with TRBD1. Trimming cost V 4 bases and J 6 bases; bases outside gene matches: 7. Germline CDR1 MNHNS, CDR2 SASEGT. The length of the CDR3 is 15 residues. The CDR3 protein is CASSASGTGPQPQHF. CDR3 DNA: TGTGCCAGCAGTGCATCCGGGACAGGGCCTCAGCCCCAGCATTTT.

This rearrangement joins TRBV15 to TRBJ1-2; D remains ambiguous. CDR1 is LNHNV, CDR2 YYDKDF, per germline (reference sequence). V was clipped by 5 bases and J by 0 bases, with 10 bases between them. The CDR3 is made up of 14 amino acids. The chain's CDR3 is CATSVGWANYGYTF. The CDR3 DNA follows: TGTGCCACCAGCGTCGGGTGGGCTAACTATGGCTACACCTTC.

In this sample, this clone turned up once. V usage is TRBV5-1 and J usage is TRBJ1-4, with D uncertain. CDR3 length equals 15 residues. From germline, CDR1 is SGHRS and CDR2 YFSETQ. V lost 0 bases to trimming and J lost 5 bases, with 11 bases between them. The CDR3 DNA reads TGCGCCAGCAGCTTGGTTGGCGGGCCCAATGAAAAACTGTTTTTT. Protein: CASSLVGGPNEKLFF.

This clone occurred a few times. The chain has TRBV6-5 and TRBJ2-6, with TRBD1 as a possible D gene (5 bases). Germline-derived CDR1 and CDR2 are MNHEY and SVGAGI. Trimming took 2 bases from V and 0 from J, leaving 5 bases between them. CDR3 length: 15 residues. CDR3 loop: CASSYDSSGANVLTF. For the CDR3, the DNA is TGTGCCAGCAGTTACGACAGCTCTGGGGCCAACGTCCTGACTTTC.

CDR3 in DNA: TGCGCCAGCAGTACTACAACTGTACAAGAGACCCAGTACTTC. Residues: CASSTTTVQETQYF. The chain links TRBV5-1 to TRBJ2-5; D ambiguous. The CDR3 loop spans 14 amino acids. Germline V CDR1 and CDR2: SGHRS, YFSETQ. With 5 bases removed from V and 2 bases from J, the gap between germline ends came to 13 bases.

The chain carries TRBV11-3 and TRBJ1-5; D gene uncertain. Germline V gives CDR1 SGHNT, CDR2 YENEEA. V was pared by 0 bases and J by 2 bases, with 14 bases between. The length of the CDR3 is 17 residues. In DNA form, the CDR3 reads TGTGCCAGCAGCTTAGATGGGAGGTTATCGGGCAATCAGCCCCAGCATTTT. Protein sequence: CASSLDGRLSGNQPQHF. Using reference TRBV11-3 and TRBJ1-5 for the parts outside the CDR3, the full variable domain is EAGVVQSPRYKIIEKKQPVAFWCNPISGHNTLYWYLQNLGQGPELLIRYENEEAVDDSQLPKDRFSAERLKGVDSTLKIQPAELGDSAVYLCASSLDGRLSGNQPQHFGDGTRLSIL.

V is TRBV18 and J is TRBJ1-5, with TRBD1 as a possible D gene (5 bases). CDR1 is KGHSH and CDR2 is LQKENI in the germline V gene. V lost 2 bases and J 7 bases, leaving 15 bases between the germline ends. This CDR3 contains 15 residues. CDR3 sequence reads: CASSPGGLGYQPQHF. CDR3 nucleotide sequence: TGTGCCAGCTCACCAGGGGGACTGGGGTACCAGCCCCAGCATTTT.

This sequence joins TRBV9 and TRBJ1-3; D call uncertain. Trimming removed 0 bases at V and 0 bases at J, with 7 bases between. The CDR3 is 15 amino acids. Per the germline V gene, CDR1 is SGDLS and CDR2 is YYNGEE. This chain's CDR3 is CASSVGSVSGNTIYF. The CDR3 DNA is TGTGCCAGCAGCGTAGGCTCGGTCTCTGGAAACACCATATATTTT.

In this sample, this clone is medium-sized. The J gene is TRBJ2-1, the V gene TRBV10-1; 10 positions match TRBD1. The CDR3 spans 16 residues. Germline CDR1 WNHNN, CDR2 SYGVQD (reference sequence). Losses at the gene ends were 8 bases for V and 4 bases for J; bases not matched to a gene: 11. The CDR3 nucleotides are TGCGCCAGCCTCCGAAAGACAGGGGGCCTTTACAATGAGCAGTTCTTC. This encodes CASLRKTGGLYNEQFF.

On this clone itself: At the DNA level, this CDR3 is encoded by other sequences in the same sample as well. The gene calls are TRBV6-1 and TRBJ2-3; D is possibly TRBD1 (7 bases). Trimming removed 1 base at V and 4 bases at J, with 12 bases between. This CDR3 comprises 15 residues. Germline loops: CDR1 MNHNS, CDR2 SASEGT. For the CDR3, the DNA is TGTGCCAGCAGTGAAGTAGGAGGGGGCGCAGATACGCAGTATTTT. It codes for CASSEVGGGADTQYF.

This chain joins TRBV10-3 and TRBJ1-5; D unresolved. This CDR3 has 12 amino acids. Per the germline V gene, CDR1 is ENHRY and CDR2 is SYGVKD. With 3 bases removed from V and 11 bases from J, the gap between germline ends came to 11 bases. CDR3 in DNA: TGTGCCATCAGTGACAACGGGGTTGCCCAGCATTTT. Translation gives CAISDNGVAQHF.

The count of this clone is one. The CDR3: CASSSGTGTYEQYF. CDR3 coding DNA: TGTGCCAGCAGTTCCGGGACAGGGACCTACGAGCAGTACTTC. The rearrangement uses TRBV6-1 and TRBJ2-7; 9 bases are a match to TRBD1. After removal of 5 bases from V and 2 bases from J, the junction contained 4 bases not matched to a gene. The germline gives CDR1 MNHNS, CDR2 SASEGT. The CDR3 is 14 amino acids.

V usage is TRBV4-2 and J usage is TRBJ2-1; 8 positions match TRBD2. Trimming cost V 4 bases and J 7 bases; bases outside gene matches: 9. CDR3 length: 15 residues. The germline V gene has CDR1 LGHNA and CDR2 YNFKEQ. The CDR3 sequence: CASSPNTGGPNEQFF. CDR3 nucleotide sequence: TGTGCCAGCAGCCCGAATACGGGGGGGCCGAATGAGCAGTTCTTC.

This clone was seen more than once but under ten times. One end of the junction fails to match germline, which may point to a read error. The rearrangement uses TRBV7-7 and TRBJ1-1; TRBD1 matches at 9 bases. The CDR3 is 13 residues long. The germline gives CDR1 SSHAT, CDR2 FNYEAQ (reference sequence). The CDR3 region has the DNA TGTGCTAGCAGCAGGGACAGGGACACTGAAGCTTTCTTT. This encodes CASSRDRDTEAFF.

This clone has just a few counts. V usage is TRBV15 and J usage is TRBJ2-7; tentatively, D is TRBD1 (6 bases). The CDR3 is 13 amino acids. Per germline, CDR1 LNHNV and CDR2 YYDKDF (reference sequence). Trimming took 1 base from V and 12 from J, leaving 16 bases between them. Here the CDR3 DNA reads TGTGCCACCAGCAGAGCTACGACAGGCCATCTGTACTTC. Translating gives CATSRATTGHLYF.

In this sample, this clone turned up a few times. The rearrangement joins TRBV5-1 to TRBJ2-1, with 10 bases matching TRBD1. The CDR3 sequence is 15 residues long. The trim removed 4 bases at V and 4 bases at J, leaving 5 bases unmatched. CDR1 and CDR2 (germline): SGHRS, YFSETQ. CDR3 coding DNA: TGCGCCAGCAGCCCAGGACAGGGGGTTTACAATGAGCAGTTCTTC. Translating gives CASSPGQGVYNEQFF.